The clone carrying this T cell receptor beta chain was counted a single time. With random hexamers, roughly 0.5 to 1 ug RNA was reverse transcribed. The authors amplified TCR beta CDR3 across 54 Vbeta and 13 Jbeta using immunoSEQ multiplex PCR. TCRdb fed the immunoSEQ multiplex PCR reads into MiXCR, producing one record per CDR3 protein. The sample lists 250,000 to 350,000 distinct CDR3 sequences; 92% were seen once. From germline, CDR1 is DFQATT and CDR2 SNEGSKA (reference sequence). Trimming removed 6 bases at V and 3 bases at J, with 14 bases between. The CDR3 length is 13 residues. This record belongs to a study of CD8 T cells in Susac syndrome. Sequencing targeted TCR beta in blood CD8+ and CD4+ T cells. The CD8+ and CD4+ T cells were negatively isolated, with the TEMRA cells enriched by FACS.

The V gene is TRBV20-1, the J gene TRBJ1-1; D is possibly TRBD1 (5 bases). Sequenced: CD4+ T cells from PBMCs. The receptor's source is a human donor with multiple sclerosis. In DNA, the CDR3 is TGCAGTGCCAATAGTCGGGGGTACACTGAAGCTTTCTTT. Its protein is CSANSRGYTEAFF.